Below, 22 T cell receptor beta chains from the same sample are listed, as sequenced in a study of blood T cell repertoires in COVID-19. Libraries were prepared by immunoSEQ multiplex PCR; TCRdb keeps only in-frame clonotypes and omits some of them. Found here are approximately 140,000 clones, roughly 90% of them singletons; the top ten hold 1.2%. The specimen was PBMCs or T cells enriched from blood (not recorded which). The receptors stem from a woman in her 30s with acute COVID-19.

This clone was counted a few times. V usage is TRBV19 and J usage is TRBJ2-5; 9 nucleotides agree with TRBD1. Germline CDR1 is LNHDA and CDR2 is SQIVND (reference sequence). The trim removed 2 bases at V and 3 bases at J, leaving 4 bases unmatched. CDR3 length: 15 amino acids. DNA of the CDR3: TGTGCCAGTAGTATAACCGGGACAGGGAAAGAGACCCAGTACTTC. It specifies CASSITGTGKETQYF.

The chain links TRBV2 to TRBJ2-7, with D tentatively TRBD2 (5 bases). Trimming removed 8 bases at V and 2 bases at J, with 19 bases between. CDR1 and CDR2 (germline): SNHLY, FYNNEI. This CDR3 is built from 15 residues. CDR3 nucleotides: TGTGCCAGCTTCAGTTGGGAGACTTCCACCTACGAGCAGTACTTC. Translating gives CASFSWETSTYEQYF.

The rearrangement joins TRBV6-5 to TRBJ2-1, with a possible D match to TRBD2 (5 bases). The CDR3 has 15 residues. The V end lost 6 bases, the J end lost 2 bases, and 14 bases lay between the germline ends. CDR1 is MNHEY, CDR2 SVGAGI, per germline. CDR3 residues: CASSSSLGTYNEQFF. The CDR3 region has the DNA TGTGCCAGCAGCTCTTCACTAGGCACCTACAATGAGCAGTTCTTC.

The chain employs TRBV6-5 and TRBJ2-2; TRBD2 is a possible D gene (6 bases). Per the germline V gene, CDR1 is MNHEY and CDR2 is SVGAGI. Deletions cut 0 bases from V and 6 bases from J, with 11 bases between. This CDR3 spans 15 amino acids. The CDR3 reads CASSYSTSWAGELFF. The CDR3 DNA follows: TGTGCCAGCAGTTACTCGACTAGTTGGGCCGGGGAGCTGTTTTTT.

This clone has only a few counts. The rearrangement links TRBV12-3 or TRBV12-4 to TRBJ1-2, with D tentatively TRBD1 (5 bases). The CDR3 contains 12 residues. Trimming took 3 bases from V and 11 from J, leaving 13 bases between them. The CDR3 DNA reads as TGTGCCAGCAGTTTCCCTACAGGAGGGTACACCTTC. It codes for CASSFPTGGYTF.

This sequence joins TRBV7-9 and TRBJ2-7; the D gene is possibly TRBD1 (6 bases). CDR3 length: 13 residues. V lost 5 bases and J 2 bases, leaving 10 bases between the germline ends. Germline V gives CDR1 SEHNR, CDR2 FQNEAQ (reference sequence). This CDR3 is CASSQQGTYEQYF. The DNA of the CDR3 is TGTGCCAGCAGCCAACAGGGTACCTACGAGCAGTACTTC.

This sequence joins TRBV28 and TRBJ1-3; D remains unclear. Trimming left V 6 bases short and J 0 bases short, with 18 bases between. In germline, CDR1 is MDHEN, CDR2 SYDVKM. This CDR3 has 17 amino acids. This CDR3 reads CASSPWVGLPSGNTIYF. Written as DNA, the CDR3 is TGTGCCAGCAGCCCATGGGTAGGACTGCCCTCTGGAAACACCATATATTTT.

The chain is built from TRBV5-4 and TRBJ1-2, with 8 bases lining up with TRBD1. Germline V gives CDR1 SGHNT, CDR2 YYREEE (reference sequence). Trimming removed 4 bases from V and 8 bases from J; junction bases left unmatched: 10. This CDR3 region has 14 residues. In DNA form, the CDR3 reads TGTGCCAGCAGCCTACAGGGGGGAGGGCGCGGCTACACCTTC. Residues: CASSLQGGGRGYTF.

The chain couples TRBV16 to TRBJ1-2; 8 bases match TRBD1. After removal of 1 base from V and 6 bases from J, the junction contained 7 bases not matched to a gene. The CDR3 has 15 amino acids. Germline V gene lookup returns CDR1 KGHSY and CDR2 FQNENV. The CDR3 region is CASSQFGRGPNGYTF. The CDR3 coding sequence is TGTGCCAGCAGCCAATTTGGCAGGGGGCCCAATGGCTACACCTTC.

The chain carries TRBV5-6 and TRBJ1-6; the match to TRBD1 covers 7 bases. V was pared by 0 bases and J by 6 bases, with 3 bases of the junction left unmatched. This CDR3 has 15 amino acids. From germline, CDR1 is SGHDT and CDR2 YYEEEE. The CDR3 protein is CASSLETGSNSPLHF. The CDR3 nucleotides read TGTGCCAGCAGCTTGGAGACAGGGTCTAATTCACCCCTCCACTTT.

CDR3 sequence: CASREGGLSRYEQYF. The DNA of the CDR3 is TGTGCCAGCAGGGAGGGCGGCCTGTCGCGCTACGAGCAGTACTTC. The chain couples TRBV5-4 to TRBJ2-7, with D maybe TRBD2 (6 bases). The CDR3 consists of 15 residues. Trimming stripped 5 bases from V and 3 bases from J, with 18 bases between. Germline-derived CDR1 and CDR2 are SGHNT and YYREEE (reference sequence).

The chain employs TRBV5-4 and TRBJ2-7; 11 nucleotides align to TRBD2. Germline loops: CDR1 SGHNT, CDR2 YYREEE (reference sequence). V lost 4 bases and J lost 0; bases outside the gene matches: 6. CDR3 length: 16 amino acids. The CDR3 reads CASSPAGTSGSYEQYF. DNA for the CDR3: TGTGCCAGCAGCCCAGCAGGGACTAGCGGCTCCTACGAGCAGTACTTC.

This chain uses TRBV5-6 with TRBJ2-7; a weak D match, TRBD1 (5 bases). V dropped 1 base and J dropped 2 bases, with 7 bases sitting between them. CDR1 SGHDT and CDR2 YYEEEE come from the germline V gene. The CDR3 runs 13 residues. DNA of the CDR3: TGTGCCAGCAGCTTGTGGGGCCCCTACGAGCAGTACTTC. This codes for CASSLWGPYEQYF.

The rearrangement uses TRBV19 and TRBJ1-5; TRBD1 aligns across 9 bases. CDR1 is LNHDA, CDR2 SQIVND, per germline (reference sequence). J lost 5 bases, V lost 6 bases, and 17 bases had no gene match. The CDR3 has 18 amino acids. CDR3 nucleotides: TGTGCCAGTAGAAAAAGGGCCTGGACAGGGGATATGGATCAGCCCCAGCATTTT. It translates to CASRKRAWTGDMDQPQHF.

The CDR3 bases are TGTGCCAGCAGCGATCTTGATGCCCGGGGGGCCAACGTCCTGACTTTC. It is translated as CASSDLDARGANVLTF. The genes are TRBV5-5 and TRBJ2-6, with D unclear. Germline CDR1 is SGHKS and CDR2 is YYEKEE (reference sequence). This CDR3 is built from 16 residues. Trimming stripped 4 bases from V and 4 bases from J, with 15 bases between.

CDR3 in amino acids: CASSSLGYEQYF. CDR3 nucleotide sequence: TGTGCCAGCAGCTCACTTGGCTACGAGCAGTACTTC. The J gene is TRBJ2-7, the V gene TRBV28; D remains ambiguous. From germline, CDR1 is MDHEN and CDR2 SYDVKM. The CDR3 runs 12 residues. V was shortened by 6 bases and J by 3 bases, with 9 bases between the two germline ends. The full variable domain, in which reference TRBV28 and TRBJ2-7 provide the parts outside the CDR3, is DVKVTQSSRYLVKRTGEKVFLECVQDMDHENMFWYRQDPGLGLRLIYFSYDVKMKEKGDIPEGYSVSREKKERFSLILESASTNQTSMYLCASSSLGYEQYFGPGTRLTVT.

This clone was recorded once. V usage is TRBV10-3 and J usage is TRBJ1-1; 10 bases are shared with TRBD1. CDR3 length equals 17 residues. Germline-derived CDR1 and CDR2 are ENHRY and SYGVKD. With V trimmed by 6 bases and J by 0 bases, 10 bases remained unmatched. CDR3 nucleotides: TGTGCCATCAGGCCCGGACAGGGGGACCTTATGAACACTGAAGCTTTCTTT. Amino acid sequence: CAIRPGQGDLMNTEAFF.

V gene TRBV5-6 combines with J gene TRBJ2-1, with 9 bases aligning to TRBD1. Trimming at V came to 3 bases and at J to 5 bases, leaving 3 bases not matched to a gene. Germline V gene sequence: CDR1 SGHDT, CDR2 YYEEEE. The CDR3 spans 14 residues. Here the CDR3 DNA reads TGTGCCAGCAGCTGGGACAGGGTGGACAATGAGCAGTTCTTC. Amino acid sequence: CASSWDRVDNEQFF.

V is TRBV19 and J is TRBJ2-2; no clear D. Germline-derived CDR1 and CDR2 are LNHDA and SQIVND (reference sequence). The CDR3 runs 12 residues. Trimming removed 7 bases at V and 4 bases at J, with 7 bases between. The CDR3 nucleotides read TGTGCCAGTACCCCTTTCACCGGGGAGCTGTTTTTT. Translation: CASTPFTGELFF.

The CDR3 reads CASSQDLSGSYNEQFF. CDR3 coding DNA: TGTGCCAGCAGCCAAGATCTCAGCGGATCCTACAATGAGCAGTTCTTC. The chain joins TRBV4-2 to TRBJ2-1; a possible D gene is TRBD2 (5 bases). In germline, CDR1 is LGHNA, CDR2 YNFKEQ. CDR3 size: 16 residues. V lost 0 bases, J lost 1 base, and 10 bases lay in between.

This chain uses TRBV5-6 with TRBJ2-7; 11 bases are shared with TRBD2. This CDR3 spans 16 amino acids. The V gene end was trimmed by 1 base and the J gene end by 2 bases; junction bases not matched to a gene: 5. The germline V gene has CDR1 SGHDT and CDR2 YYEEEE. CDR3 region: CASSLPGLAVPYEQYF. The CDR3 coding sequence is TGTGCCAGCAGCTTGCCGGGACTAGCGGTACCCTACGAGCAGTACTTC.

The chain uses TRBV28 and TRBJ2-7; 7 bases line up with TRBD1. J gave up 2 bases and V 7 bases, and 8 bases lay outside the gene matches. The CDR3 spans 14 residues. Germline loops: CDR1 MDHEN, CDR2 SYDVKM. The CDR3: CASTGTASAYEQYF. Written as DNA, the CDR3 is TGTGCCAGCACTGGGACAGCTTCAGCCTACGAGCAGTACTTC.